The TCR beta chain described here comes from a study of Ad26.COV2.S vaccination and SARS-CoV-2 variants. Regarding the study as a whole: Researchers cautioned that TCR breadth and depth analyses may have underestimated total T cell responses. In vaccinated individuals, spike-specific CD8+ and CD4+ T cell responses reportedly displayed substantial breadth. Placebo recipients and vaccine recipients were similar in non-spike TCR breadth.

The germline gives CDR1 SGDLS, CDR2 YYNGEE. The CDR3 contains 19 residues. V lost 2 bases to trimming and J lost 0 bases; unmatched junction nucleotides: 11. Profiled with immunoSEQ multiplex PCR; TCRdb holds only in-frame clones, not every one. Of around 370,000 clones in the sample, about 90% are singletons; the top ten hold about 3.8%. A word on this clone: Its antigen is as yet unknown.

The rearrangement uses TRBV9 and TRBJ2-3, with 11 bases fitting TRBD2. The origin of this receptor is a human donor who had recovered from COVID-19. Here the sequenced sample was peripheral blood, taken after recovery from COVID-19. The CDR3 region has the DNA TGTGCCAGCAGCGTTCCGACTAGCGGGGCTTCTGTAAGCACAGATACGCAGTATTTT. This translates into CASSVPTSGASVSTDTQYF.